This TCR beta chain was recorded in a study of cytomegalovirus exposure and HLA in healthy donors. Study at large: There were about 85 million unique TCRs (from HLA-typed donors) in an early data release.

The PCR made use of 60 Vbeta and 13 Jbeta primers. Data came from immunoSEQ multiplex PCR; TCRdb stores just in-frame clones and leaves some out. The table records over 150,000 clones, about 80% of them present only once. Germline CDR1 and CDR2: SGHNT and YYREEE (reference sequence). V lost 0 bases, J lost 4 bases, and 4 bases lay in between. The CDR3 runs 12 residues. Study-wide points: By HLA locus, TCR association rates varied in a later analysis, with DRB1 showing the most and HLA-C the fewest. Later genetic work tied a missense DCLRE1C variant to beta-chain V and J trimming. A likely sequencing artifact accounted for one observed cluster of highly shared sequence variants.

Comment on this clone: Its antigen is undetermined.

This receptor was taken from a man aged 25-45 years in good health and CMV-seropositive. The J gene is TRBJ1-1, the V gene TRBV5-4; D is unresolved. Sequences were obtained from PBMCs. CDR3 coding DNA: TGTGCCAGCAGCTTGGACGGCACTGAAGCTTTCTTT. Translation: CASSLDGTEAFF.